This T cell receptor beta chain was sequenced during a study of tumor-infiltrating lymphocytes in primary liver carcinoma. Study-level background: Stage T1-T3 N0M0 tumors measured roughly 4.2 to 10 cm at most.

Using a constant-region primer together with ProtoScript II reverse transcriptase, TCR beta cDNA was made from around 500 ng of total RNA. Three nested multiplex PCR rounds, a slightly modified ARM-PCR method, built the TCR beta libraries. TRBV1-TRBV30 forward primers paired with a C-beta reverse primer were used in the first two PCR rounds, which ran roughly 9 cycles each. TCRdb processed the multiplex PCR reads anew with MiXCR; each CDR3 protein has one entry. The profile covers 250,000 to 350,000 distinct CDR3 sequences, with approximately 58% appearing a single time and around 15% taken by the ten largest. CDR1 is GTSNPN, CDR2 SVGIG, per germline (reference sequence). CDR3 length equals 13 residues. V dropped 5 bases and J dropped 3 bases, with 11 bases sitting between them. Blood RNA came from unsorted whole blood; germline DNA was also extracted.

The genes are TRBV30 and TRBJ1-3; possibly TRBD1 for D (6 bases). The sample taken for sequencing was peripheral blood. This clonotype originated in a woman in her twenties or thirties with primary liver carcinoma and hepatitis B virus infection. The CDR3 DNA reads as TGTGCCTGGGCACAGGGAGGTGGAAACACCATATATTTT. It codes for CAWAQGGGNTIYF.